A selection of T cell receptor beta chains follows, all from one sample in a study of T cell changes during pregnancy in multiple sclerosis. Sequencing was performed with immunoSEQ multiplex PCR; in TCRdb, only in-frame clones are kept and a portion is missing. The sample has 65,000 to 80,000 clones; 85% to 95% are singletons. The sequencing here drew on peripheral blood, taken in the first trimester of pregnancy. These receptors came from a female donor with multiple sclerosis, enrolled in a pregnancy study. Both conserved end residues are part of each CDR3. D genes are given only for firm matches. Size values are once, few and many counts, or a class for expanded clones, and some rows have none.

>NA|TRBV4-3|TRBJ1-1|TRBD1
TGCGCCAGCAGCCAGGACAGGTCGAACACTGAAGCTTTCTTT
CASSQDRSNTEAFF
>NA|TRBV7-3|TRBJ1-2|NA
TGTGCCAGCAGCTCAAGCGGGTATGGCTACACCTTC
CASSSSGYGYTF
>few|TRBV2|TRBJ2-7|NA
TGTGCCAGCAGTGGGCAGTCCTACGAGCAGTACTTC
CASSGQSYEQYF
>NA|TRBV14|TRBJ2-4|TRBD1
TGTGCCAGCAGCCAAGATCTCCGGGACAGAGAAAACATTCAGTACTTC
CASSQDLRDRENIQYF
>NA|TRBV7-2|TRBJ2-5|NA
TGTGCCAGCAGCACCTCGCGGGGGCGCTCACGGGAGACCCAGTACTTC
CASSTSRGRSRETQYF
>NA|TRBV28|TRBJ1-5|TRBD1
TGTGCCAGCAGTCTAAGGGACAGGGCGGGCAATCAGCCCCAGCATTTT
CASSLRDRAGNQPQHF
>NA|TRBV6-5|TRBJ2-7|NA
TGTGCCAGCAGTCATACATACGAGCAGTACTTC
CASSHTYEQYF
>NA|TRBV18|TRBJ2-7|TRBD1
TGTGCCAGCTCAGCTCAGGGACAGGCCTACGAGCAGTACTTC
CASSAQGQAYEQYF
>NA|TRBV7-7|TRBJ1-2|NA
TGTGCCAGCAGTCCGACAGAGTACTATGGCTACACCTTC
CASSPTEYYGYTF
>once|TRBV6-1|TRBJ2-7|TRBD1
TGTGCCAGCAGTGATGGACAGGCGTCCTACGAGCAGTACTTC
CASSDGQASYEQYF
>NA|TRBV14|TRBJ2-2|NA
TGTGCCAGCAGCCATGCAGGGGCTCGGTCCGGGGAGCTGTTTTTT
CASSHAGARSGELFF
>once|TRBV7-2|TRBJ2-1|TRBD2
TGTGCCAGCAGCTTAGTAGGCCCCCCAATAGCGGGAGTTCGCAATGAGCAGTTCTTC
CASSLVGPPIAGVRNEQFF
>NA|TRBV7-8|TRBJ1-3|NA
TGTGCCAGCAGCCCGCAGTGGGGGCCCGGCTCTGGAAACACCATATATTTT
CASSPQWGPGSGNTIYF
>few|TRBV4-3|TRBJ1-2|NA
TGCGCCAGCAGCCAAGATCGGAGTGGCTACACCTTC
CASSQDRSGYTF
>NA|TRBV11-2|TRBJ1-1|TRBD1
TGTGCCAGCAGCTTAGAGTGGACAGGGGACACTGAAGCTTTCTTT
CASSLEWTGDTEAFF
>NA|TRBV5-1|TRBJ2-5|NA
TGCGCCAGCAGCTTGGCTAGCAGCCAAGAGACCCAGTACTTC
CASSLASSQETQYF
>NA|TRBV7-9|TRBJ1-1|NA
TGTGCCAGCAGCTTAGCGCTGAAAGTACCGATGAGGTCGAACACTGAAGCTTTCTTT
CASSLALKVPMRSNTEAFF
>once|TRBV5-5|TRBJ1-3|NA
TGTGCCAGCAGCTCGACAGGAGCTGGAAACACCATATATTTT
CASSSTGAGNTIYF
>NA|TRBV9|TRBJ2-7|TRBD1
TGTGCCAGCAGCGGAACAGGGGGCCATTACGAGCAGTACTTC
CASSGTGGHYEQYF
>NA|TRBV7-9|TRBJ1-4|NA
TGTGCCAGCAGCTCAGGGGCAACTAATGAAAAACTGTTTTTT
CASSSGATNEKLFF
>NA|TRBV28|TRBJ1-4|NA
TGTGCCAGCAGATCTAGGGGTTCTAATGAAAAACTGTTTTTT
CASRSRGSNEKLFF
>NA|TRBV5-1|TRBJ1-3|NA
TGCGCCAGCAGCTTAGGCCAGGGGAACTCTGGAAACACCATATATTTT
CASSLGQGNSGNTIYF
>once|TRBV19|TRBJ2-2|TRBD2
TGTGCCAGTAGTAATGCGGGAGCGAACACCGGGGAGCTGTTTTTT
CASSNAGANTGELFF
>NA|TRBV7-9|TRBJ2-1|NA
TGTGCCAGCAGGTCCGAGCCAGGGGCAAATGAGCAGTTCTTC
CASRSEPGANEQFF
>NA|TRBV18|TRBJ1-1|TRBD1
TGTGCCAGCTCACCACCGGGACAGCGATTAAGGAACACTGAAGCTTTCTTT
CASSPPGQRLRNTEAFF
>NA|TRBV11-2|TRBJ2-7|NA
TGTGCCAGCAGCTTAGGCGTGGGACTTGCAACGGAGCAGTACTTC
CASSLGVGLATEQYF
>NA|TRBV7-6|TRBJ2-5|TRBD2
TGTGCCAGCAGCGCCCGACCTACTAGCGGGGGGGGTCAAGAGACCCAGTACTTC
CASSARPTSGGGQETQYF
>NA|TRBV19|TRBJ1-5|NA
TGTGCCAGTAATCCCTTAAATAGCAATCAGCCCCAGCATTTT
CASNPLNSNQPQHF
>NA|TRBV19|TRBJ1-2|NA
TGTGCCAGTAGTATAGAGAACAGGGAAGCTGGCTACACCTTC
CASSIENREAGYTF
>NA|TRBV19|TRBJ1-2|TRBD1
TGTGCCAGCCACACCACGGGACAGTGGTCGGGCTACACCTTC
CASHTTGQWSGYTF
>NA|TRBV10-3|TRBJ2-7|TRBD2
TGTGCCACGGGGGGGGGATACGAGCAGTACTTC
CATGGGYEQYF
>NA|TRBV11-2|TRBJ2-2|TRBD2
TGTGCCAGCAGCTTAGTTGGGACTAGCGGAAACACCGGGGAGCTGTTTTTT
CASSLVGTSGNTGELFF
>NA|TRBV15|TRBJ1-2|NA
TGTGCCATCCAGGAGGGAGGAGGGACCTATGGCTACACCTTC
CAIQEGGGTYGYTF
>once|TRBV7-6|TRBJ1-3|NA
TGTGCCACCGACCCCCTAACAGGCCCCCCTGGAAACACCATATATTTT
CATDPLTGPPGNTIYF
>NA|TRBV25-1|TRBJ2-6|NA
TGTGCCAGCAGCGCAGGGGGGCGGGTCTCTTGGGCCAACGTCCTGACTTTC
CASSAGGRVSWANVLTF
>NA|TRBV7-8|TRBJ2-7|NA
TGTGCCAGCAGCGGTCTTCGACAGGTCTCCTACGAGCAGTACTTC
CASSGLRQVSYEQYF
>NA|TRBV28|TRBJ1-1|NA
TGTGCCAGCAGTCTCCGCGGAGGGGACACTGAAGCTTTCTTT
CASSLRGGDTEAFF
>NA|TRBV25-1|TRBJ2-1|NA
TGTGCCAGCAGTGATAAGGAGCATGAGCAGTTCTTC
CASSDKEHEQFF
>NA|TRBV6-6|TRBJ2-7|NA
TGTGCCAGCAGTAGTGGGACATTAGTCTCCTACGAGCAGTACTTC
CASSSGTLVSYEQYF
>once|TRBV7-6|TRBJ2-3|TRBD2
TGTGCCAGCAGCTTAGGATCTAGCGGGGGACCCGGACCTAATACGCAGTATTTT
CASSLGSSGGPGPNTQYF
>NA|TRBV28|TRBJ1-2|NA
TGTGCCAGCAGTTCCCCCCCCTACTATGGCTACACCTTC
CASSSPPYYGYTF
>NA|TRBV7-8|TRBJ2-4|TRBD1
TGTGCCAGCAGCTTATCGAACAGGGGAAGCATTCAGTACTTC
CASSLSNRGSIQYF
>NA|TRBV5-6|TRBJ1-6|NA
TGTGCCAGCAGCTTTGGGAGCTCCTATAATTCACCCCTCCACTTT
CASSFGSSYNSPLHF
>NA|TRBV9|TRBJ1-1|NA
TGTGCCAGCAGCCCCCGTGGGGGCAGAAAGAACACTGAAGCTTTCTTT
CASSPRGGRKNTEAFF
>NA|TRBV18|TRBJ2-6|TRBD1
TGTGCCAGCTCGCTCCGGGACAGGATCCGCTCTGGGGCCAACGTCCTGACTTTC
CASSLRDRIRSGANVLTF
>NA|TRBV14|TRBJ1-2|NA
TGTGCCAGCAGCCAATTACAGGCAAATGGCTACACCTTC
CASSQLQANGYTF
>NA|TRBV29-1|TRBJ2-7|TRBD2
TGCAGCGTTGAATTAGGGACTAGTACCTACGAGCAGTACTTC
CSVELGTSTYEQYF
>NA|TRBV19|TRBJ2-1|TRBD2
TGTGCCAGTAGTAAGGGACTAGCGGGAGACGATGAGCAGTTCTTC
CASSKGLAGDDEQFF
>NA|TRBV30|TRBJ1-3|NA
TGTGCCTGGAGTGTACAGGGCAATCGGGGAAACACCATATATTTT
CAWSVQGNRGNTIYF
>few|TRBV9|TRBJ1-3|TRBD1
TGTGCCAGCAGCGTAGAGGCAGGGGGCTCTGGAAACACCATATATTTT
CASSVEAGGSGNTIYF
>NA|TRBV25-1|TRBJ1-1|NA
TGTGCCAGCAGTGAAGACCCTGGGAGCACTGAAGCTTTCTTT
CASSEDPGSTEAFF
>NA|TRBV7-3|TRBJ2-2|NA
TGTGCCAGCAGCCACGGCGGAGCCGGGGAGCTGTTTTTT
CASSHGGAGELFF
>NA|TRBV19|TRBJ2-5|NA
TGTGCCAGTAGTATAGGTCAGGGGCTGATGACCCAGTACTTC
CASSIGQGLMTQYF
>once|TRBV6-6|TRBJ2-7|TRBD2
TGTGCCAGCAGTTACACGGGGGGTCCGAACGAGCAGTACTTC
CASSYTGGPNEQYF
>NA|TRBV4-1|TRBJ2-3|NA
TGCGCCAGCAGCCAAGCGAACACCTTCACAGATACGCAGTATTTT
CASSQANTFTDTQYF